This entry lists 16 T cell receptor beta chains sequenced from one sample in a study of cytomegalovirus exposure and HLA in healthy donors. Using immunoSEQ multiplex PCR, the repertoire was profiled, and TCRdb retains in-frame clones only, with some absent. The sample records approximately 280,000 clones, around 89% being singletons. Sequencing was carried out using PBMCs. The receptors were gathered from a woman aged 18 to 35 in good health and CMV-seronegative.

The chain combines TRBV5-1 with TRBJ2-1; 7 nucleotides line up with TRBD1. V lost 1 base to trimming and J lost 6 bases; unmatched junction nucleotides: 7. The CDR3 extends over 15 amino acids. Germline V gene data show CDR1 as SGHRS and CDR2 as YFSETQ. CDR3 coding DNA: TGCGCCAGCAGCTTGTTCCCAGGGGGAGTCAATGAGCAGTTCTTC. Its protein is CASSLFPGGVNEQFF.

V usage is TRBV5-1 and J usage is TRBJ2-7, with 7 bases fitting TRBD2. Germline CDR1 reads SGHRS; CDR2 reads YFSETQ. The CDR3 covers 17 residues. Trimming cost V 0 bases and J 0 bases; bases outside gene matches: 9. The CDR3 reads CASSLAEAGRRSYEQYF. In DNA, the CDR3 is TGCGCCAGCAGCTTGGCAGAAGCGGGACGGCGCTCCTACGAGCAGTACTTC.

This chain uses TRBV9 with TRBJ2-1; a weak D match, TRBD2 (5 bases). This CDR3 has 14 residues. V was clipped by 3 bases and J by 6 bases, with 13 bases between them. Germline lookup yields CDR1 SGDLS and CDR2 YYNGEE. The CDR3 loop reads CASSGDYRSNEQFF. The DNA for the CDR3 is TGTGCCAGCAGCGGCGACTATCGGAGCAATGAGCAGTTCTTC.

The chain carries TRBV7-2 and TRBJ1-5; TRBD1 might be the D (5 bases). Germline lookup yields CDR1 SGHTA and CDR2 FQGNSA. Trimming pared 1 base from V and 0 bases from J, leaving 10 bases between. The CDR3 loop spans 16 amino acids. For the CDR3, the DNA is TGTGCCAGCAGCTTAGTAGGAGGGGTTAGCAATCAGCCCCAGCATTTT. As protein: CASSLVGGVSNQPQHF. The variable domain in full, completed from reference TRBV7-2 and TRBJ1-5, reads GAGVSQSPSNKVTEKGKDVELRCDPISGHTALYWYRQSLGQGLEFLIYFQGNSAPDKSGLPSDRFSAERTGGSVSTLTIQRTQQEDSAVYLCASSLVGGVSNQPQHFGDGTRLSIL.

This rearrangement joins TRBV9 to TRBJ2-3, with 7 bases that match TRBD1. V shed 4 bases and J 3 bases; nucleotides not matched to a gene: 5. CDR3 length: 14 amino acids. CDR1 is SGDLS and CDR2 is YYNGEE in the germline V gene. The DNA for the CDR3 is TGTGCCAGCAGCTCCCGGACAGGAACAGATACGCAGTATTTT. This translates into CASSSRTGTDTQYF.

The CDR3 DNA reads as TGTGCCAGCAGCCCTTCCCAAGGCAGGGTTACACTCCAGCAGTACTTC. Translated: CASSPSQGRVTLQQYF. The chain employs TRBV6-6 and TRBJ2-7; D perhaps matches TRBD1 (5 bases). CDR3 size: 16 residues. Germline CDR1 MNHNY, CDR2 SVGAGI (reference sequence). V gave up 6 bases and J gave up 8 bases, with 26 bases separating them.

This chain uses TRBV2 with TRBJ2-3, with 8 bases lining up with TRBD1. The V gene end was trimmed by 4 bases and the J gene end by 2 bases; junction bases not matched to a gene: 26. The CDR3 is made up of 22 amino acids. CDR1 is SNHLY and CDR2 is FYNNEI in the germline V gene. The CDR3 nucleotides are TGTGCCAGCAGTGGGGCGGAGACCAGGGGGCAAGCCCGACGAGAAATCACAGATACGCAGTATTTT. Protein: CASSGAETRGQARREITDTQYF.

The chain is built from TRBV6-1 and TRBJ2-3; weak D call: TRBD2 (5 bases). CDR3 length: 16 amino acids. V was pared by 2 bases and J by 2 bases, with 14 bases between. Germline CDR1 reads MNHNS; CDR2 reads SASEGT. The CDR3, as DNA: TGTGCCAGCAGTGAATTCGAGGGATCCATCACAGATACGCAGTATTTT. The encoded protein is CASSEFEGSITDTQYF.

V is TRBV7-6 and J is TRBJ2-7; 12 positions agree with TRBD2. This CDR3 spans 18 amino acids. Germline V lookup: CDR1 SGHVS, CDR2 FNYEAQ. V was clipped by 0 bases and J by 0 bases; unmatched bases: 6. This CDR3 is CASSLAATSGSVSYEQYF. The DNA of the CDR3 is TGTGCCAGCAGCTTAGCGGCGACTAGCGGGAGTGTCTCCTACGAGCAGTACTTC. The variable domain in full, completed from reference TRBV7-6 and TRBJ2-7, reads GAGVSQSPRYKVTKRGQDVALRCDPISGHVSLYWYRQALGQGPEFLTYFNYEAQQDKSGLPNDRFSAERPEGSISTLTIQRTEQRDSAMYRCASSLAATSGSVSYEQYFGPGTRLTVT.

The V gene is TRBV28, the J gene TRBJ2-2, with 7 bases aligning to TRBD1. Germline trimming cut 6 bases from V and 5 bases from J; bases unmatched to any gene: 9. The CDR3 length is 15 residues. Germline assignment: CDR1 MDHEN and CDR2 SYDVKM. CDR3 coding DNA: TGTGCCAGCAGCCGGACAGGACTTCAGACCGGGGAGCTGTTTTTT. Its protein product is CASSRTGLQTGELFF.

The chain links TRBV5-1 to TRBJ2-6; no reliable D call. The germline V gene has CDR1 SGHRS and CDR2 YFSETQ. The CDR3 has 15 amino acids. Between the trimmed V and J ends, which lost 1 base and 4 bases, there was a span of 9 bases. The CDR3 loop is CASSLIVAGANVLTF. The DNA for the CDR3 is TGCGCCAGCAGCTTGATCGTAGCCGGGGCCAACGTCCTGACTTTC.

The chain uses TRBV28 and TRBJ1-5; 9 bases are a match to TRBD1. Germline lookup yields CDR1 MDHEN and CDR2 SYDVKM. The trim removed 5 bases at V and 7 bases at J, leaving 12 bases unmatched. The CDR3 is 16 residues long. CDR3 protein: CASSPGSGTGRQPQHF. The CDR3 DNA reads as TGTGCCAGCAGTCCCGGTTCCGGGACAGGGAGACAGCCCCAGCATTTT.

V is TRBV28 and J is TRBJ2-7; D is unresolved. Germline V gene data show CDR1 as MDHEN and CDR2 as SYDVKM. The CDR3 spans 13 residues. V was cut by 3 bases and J by 8 bases, with 14 bases left in between. CDR3 DNA: TGTGCCAGCAGTTTCCCCGGGTCTCTTAAGCAGTACTTC. Protein product: CASSFPGSLKQYF.

This clone came up once. The rearrangement uses TRBV5-6 and TRBJ1-2; TRBD1 might be the D (6 bases). Germline assignment: CDR1 SGHDT and CDR2 YYEEEE. V was clipped by 0 bases and J by 6 bases, with 9 bases between them. The CDR3 covers 13 residues. The CDR3 DNA reads TGTGCCAGCAGCTTGGAGTCAGGGGATGGCTACACCTTC. This gives the protein CASSLESGDGYTF.

The DNA of the CDR3 is TGTGCCAGCAGCTTAGCGGCTAGCGGGAGCCTCTCCTACGAGCAGTACTTC. Protein product: CASSLAASGSLSYEQYF. This rearrangement joins TRBV11-2 to TRBJ2-7; 10 bases are shared with TRBD2. Germline V gives CDR1 SGHAT, CDR2 FQNNGV. The CDR3 contains 17 residues. V lost 1 base, J lost 0 bases, and 6 bases stayed unmatched.

The genes are TRBV2 and TRBJ2-7; D might be TRBD1 (5 bases). The V gene lost 3 bases and the J gene lost 0 bases, with 12 bases spanning the gap. Germline-derived CDR1 and CDR2 are SNHLY and FYNNEI. The CDR3 is made up of 15 amino acids. The CDR3 loop is CASSETELNSYEQYF. CDR3 coding DNA: TGTGCCAGCAGTGAGACAGAGTTGAACTCCTACGAGCAGTACTTC.